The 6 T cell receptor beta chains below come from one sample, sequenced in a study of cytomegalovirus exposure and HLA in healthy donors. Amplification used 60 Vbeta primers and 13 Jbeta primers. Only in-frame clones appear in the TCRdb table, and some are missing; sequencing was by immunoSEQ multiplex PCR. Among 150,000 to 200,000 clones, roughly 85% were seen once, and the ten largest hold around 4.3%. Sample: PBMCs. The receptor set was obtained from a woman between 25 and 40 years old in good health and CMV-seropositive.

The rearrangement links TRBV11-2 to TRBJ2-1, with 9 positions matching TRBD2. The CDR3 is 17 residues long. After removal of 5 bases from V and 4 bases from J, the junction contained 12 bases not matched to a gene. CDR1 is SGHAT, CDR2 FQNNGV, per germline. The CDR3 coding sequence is TGTGCCAGCAGCCTTGGAAGGAGCGGGGGGCAGTACAATGAGCAGTTCTTC. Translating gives CASSLGRSGGQYNEQFF.

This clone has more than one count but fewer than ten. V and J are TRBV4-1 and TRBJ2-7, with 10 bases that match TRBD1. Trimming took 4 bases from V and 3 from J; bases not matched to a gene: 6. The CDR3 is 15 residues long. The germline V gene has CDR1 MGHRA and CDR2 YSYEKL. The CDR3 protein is CASSPGTGVDYEQYF. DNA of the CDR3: TGCGCCAGCAGCCCCGGGACAGGGGTTGACTACGAGCAGTACTTC.

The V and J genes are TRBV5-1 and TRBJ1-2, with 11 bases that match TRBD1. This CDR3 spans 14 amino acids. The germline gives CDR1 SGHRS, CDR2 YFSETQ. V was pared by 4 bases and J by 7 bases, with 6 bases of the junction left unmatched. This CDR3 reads CASSPGTGGLGYTF. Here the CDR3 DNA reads TGCGCCAGCAGCCCCGGGACAGGGGGACTTGGCTACACCTTC.

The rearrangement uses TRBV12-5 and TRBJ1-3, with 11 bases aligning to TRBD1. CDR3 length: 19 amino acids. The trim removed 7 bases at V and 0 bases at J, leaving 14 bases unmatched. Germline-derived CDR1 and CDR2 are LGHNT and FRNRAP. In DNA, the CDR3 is TGTGCTAGTGCCTCGAGGACAGGGGGCTTTTTCTCCTCTGGAAACACCATATATTTT. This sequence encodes CASASRTGGFFSSGNTIYF.

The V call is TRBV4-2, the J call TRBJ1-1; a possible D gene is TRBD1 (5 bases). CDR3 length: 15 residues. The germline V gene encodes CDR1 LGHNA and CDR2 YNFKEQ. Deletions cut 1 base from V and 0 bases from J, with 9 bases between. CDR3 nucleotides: TGTGCCAGCAGCCAAGGGGGACTCATGAACACTGAAGCTTTCTTT. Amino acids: CASSQGGLMNTEAFF.

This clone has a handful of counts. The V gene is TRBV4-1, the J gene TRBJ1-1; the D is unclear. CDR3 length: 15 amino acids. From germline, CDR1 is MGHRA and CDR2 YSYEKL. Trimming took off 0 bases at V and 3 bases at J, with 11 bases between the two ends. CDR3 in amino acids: CASSQDRGTDTEAFF. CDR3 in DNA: TGCGCCAGCAGCCAAGACCGTGGTACGGACACTGAAGCTTTCTTT.